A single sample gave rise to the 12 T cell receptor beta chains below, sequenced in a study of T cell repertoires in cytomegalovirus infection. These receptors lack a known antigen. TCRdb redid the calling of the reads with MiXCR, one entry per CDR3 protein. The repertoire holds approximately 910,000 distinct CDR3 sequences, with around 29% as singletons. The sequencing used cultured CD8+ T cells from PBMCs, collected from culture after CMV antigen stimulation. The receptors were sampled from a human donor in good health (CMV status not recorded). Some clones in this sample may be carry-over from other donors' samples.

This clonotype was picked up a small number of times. The CDR3 sequence is CASSSAPSGELFF. The DNA of the CDR3 is TGTGCCAGCAGCTCGGCCCCGTCCGGGGAGCTGTTTTTT. The V and J genes are TRBV5-6 and TRBJ2-2; D gene uncertain. The germline CDR1 and CDR2 sequences are SGHDT and YYEEEE. The length of the CDR3 is 13 residues. Trimming cost V 3 bases and J 6 bases, with 9 bases left between them. Combining the CDR3 with reference TRBV5-6 and TRBJ2-2 gives the whole variable domain DAGVTQSPTHLIKTRGQQVTLRCSPKSGHDTVSWYQQALGQGPQFIFQYYEEEERQRGNFPDRFSGHQFPNYSSELNVNALLLGDSALYLCASSSAPSGELFFGEGSRLTVL.

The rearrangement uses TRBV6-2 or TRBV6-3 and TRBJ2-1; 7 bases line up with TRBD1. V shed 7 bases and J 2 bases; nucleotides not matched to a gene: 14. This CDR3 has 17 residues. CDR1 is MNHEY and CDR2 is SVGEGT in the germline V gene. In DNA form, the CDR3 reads TGTGCCAGCACCTTCAGGGCGACAGGGCACCCCTACAATGAGCAGTTCTTC. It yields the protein CASTFRATGHPYNEQFF.

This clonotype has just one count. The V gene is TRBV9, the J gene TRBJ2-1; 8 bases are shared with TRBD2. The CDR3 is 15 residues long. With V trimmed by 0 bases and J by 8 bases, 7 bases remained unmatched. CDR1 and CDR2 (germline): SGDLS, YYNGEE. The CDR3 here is CASSVGSGGPHEQFF. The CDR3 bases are TGTGCCAGCAGCGTAGGCTCGGGGGGGCCCCATGAGCAGTTCTTC.

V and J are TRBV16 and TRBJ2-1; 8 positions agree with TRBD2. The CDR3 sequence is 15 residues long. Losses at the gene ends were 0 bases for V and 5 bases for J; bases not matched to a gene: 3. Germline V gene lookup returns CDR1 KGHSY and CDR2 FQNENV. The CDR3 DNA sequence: TGTGCCAGCAGCCAATCTTACGGGGGGGACAATGAGCAGTTCTTC. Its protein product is CASSQSYGGDNEQFF.

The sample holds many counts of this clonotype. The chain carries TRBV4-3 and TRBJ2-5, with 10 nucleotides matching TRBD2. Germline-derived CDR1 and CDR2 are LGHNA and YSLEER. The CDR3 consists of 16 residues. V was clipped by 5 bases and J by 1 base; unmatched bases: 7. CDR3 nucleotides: TGCGCCAGCAGCATCCTAGCGGGGGCCCCCCAAGAGACCCAGTACTTC. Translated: CASSILAGAPQETQYF.

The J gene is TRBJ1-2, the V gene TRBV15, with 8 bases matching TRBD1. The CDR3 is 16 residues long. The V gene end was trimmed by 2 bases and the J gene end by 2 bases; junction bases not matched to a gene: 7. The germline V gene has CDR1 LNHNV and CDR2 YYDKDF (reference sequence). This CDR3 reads CATSRNPGQDNYGYTF. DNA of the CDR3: TGTGCCACCAGCAGAAACCCGGGACAGGACAACTATGGCTACACCTTC. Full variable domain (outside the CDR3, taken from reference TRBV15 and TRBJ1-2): DAMVIQNPRYQVTQFGKPVTLSCSQTLNHNVMYWYQQKSSQAPKLLFHYYDKDFNNEADTPDNFQSRRPNTSFCFLDIRSPGLGDTAMYLCATSRNPGQDNYGYTFGSGTRLTVV.

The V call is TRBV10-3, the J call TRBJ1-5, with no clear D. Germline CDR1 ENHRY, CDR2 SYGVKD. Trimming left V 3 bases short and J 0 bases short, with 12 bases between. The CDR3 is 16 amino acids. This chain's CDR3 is CAISDWSEGSNQPQHF. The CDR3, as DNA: TGTGCCATCAGTGATTGGAGTGAGGGTAGCAATCAGCCCCAGCATTTT.

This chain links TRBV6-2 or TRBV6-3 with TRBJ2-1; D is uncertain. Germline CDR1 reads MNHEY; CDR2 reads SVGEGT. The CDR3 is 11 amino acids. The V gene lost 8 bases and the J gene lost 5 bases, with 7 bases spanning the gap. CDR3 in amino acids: CASALNNEQFF. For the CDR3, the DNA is TGTGCCAGCGCTTTAAACAATGAGCAGTTCTTC.

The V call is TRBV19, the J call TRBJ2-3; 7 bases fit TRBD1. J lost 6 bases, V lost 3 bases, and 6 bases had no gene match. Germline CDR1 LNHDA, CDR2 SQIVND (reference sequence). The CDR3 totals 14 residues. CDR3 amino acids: CASSIKQGFDTQYF. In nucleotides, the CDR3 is TGTGCCAGTAGTATTAAACAGGGGTTCGATACGCAGTATTTT.

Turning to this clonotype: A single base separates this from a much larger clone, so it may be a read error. The CDR3 reads CVSSLMSWTTQETQYF. CDR3 nucleotide sequence: TGTGTCAGCAGCTTAATGAGTTGGACGACCCAAGAGACCCAGTACTTC. This chain joins TRBV7-2 and TRBJ2-5; D is ambiguous. Germline V lookup: CDR1 SGHTA, CDR2 FQGNSA. The CDR3 sequence is 16 residues long.

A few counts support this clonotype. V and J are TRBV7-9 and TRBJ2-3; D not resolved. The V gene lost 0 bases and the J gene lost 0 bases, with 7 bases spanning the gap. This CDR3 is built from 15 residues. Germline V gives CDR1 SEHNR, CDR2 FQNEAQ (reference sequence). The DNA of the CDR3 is TGTGCCAGCAGCTTAGCTTCGGAGAGCACAGATACGCAGTATTTT. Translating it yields CASSLASESTDTQYF.

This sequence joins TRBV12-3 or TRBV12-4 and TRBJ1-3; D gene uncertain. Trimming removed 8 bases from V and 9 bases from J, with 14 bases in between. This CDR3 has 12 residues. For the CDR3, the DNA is TGTGCCAGCCTCGACGCGGCGACCACCATATATTTT. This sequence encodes CASLDAATTIYF.